This T cell receptor (beta chain) was obtained from a study of chemoradiotherapy in HPV16-positive cancers. Study details: A couple of HPV16-positive patients' cells yielded candidate HPV-specific clones and common motifs. Points from the study as a whole: Functional assays defining HPV-specific T cells used only two HPV16-positive patients. Non-HPV-specific T cells did not expand in tumors during treatment, whereas candidate HPV-specific clones and E7-related motifs did. HPV-responsive T-cell expansion during chemoradiotherapy was linked to improved recurrence-free survival in HPV16-positive patients.

Clones were sequenced by immunoSEQ multiplex PCR, and TCRdb holds only the in-frame ones, with some missing. This sample has some 7,000 clones, with around 86% found just once. To note about this clone: Antigen specificity is unknown.

This TCR came from a human donor with HPV-associated anogenital cancer. Sequenced here: tumor tissue, sampled from a patient who underwent chemoradiotherapy.

The CDR3: CASSSWGYEQYF. The CDR3, as DNA: TGTGCCAGCAGCTCATGGGGCTACGAGCAGTACTTC. The chain carries TRBV7-8 and TRBJ2-7; unclear D gene. The CDR3 sequence is 12 residues long. Trimming pared 4 bases from V and 3 bases from J, leaving 7 bases between. CDR1 and CDR2 from the germline V gene are SGHVS and FQNEAQ.